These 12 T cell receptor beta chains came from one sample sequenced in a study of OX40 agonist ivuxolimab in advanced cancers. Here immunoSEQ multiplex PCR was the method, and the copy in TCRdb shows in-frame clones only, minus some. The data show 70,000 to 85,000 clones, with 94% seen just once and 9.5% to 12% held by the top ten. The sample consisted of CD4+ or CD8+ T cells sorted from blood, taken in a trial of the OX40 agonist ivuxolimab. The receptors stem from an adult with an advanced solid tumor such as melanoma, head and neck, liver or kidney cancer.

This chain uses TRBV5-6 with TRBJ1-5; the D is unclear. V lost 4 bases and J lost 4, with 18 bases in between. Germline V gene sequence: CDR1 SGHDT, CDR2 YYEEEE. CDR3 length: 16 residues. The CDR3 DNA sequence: TGTGCCAGCAGCAGATTAGGGCCCGTGGGGAATCAGCCCCAGCATTTT. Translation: CASSRLGPVGNQPQHF.

The CDR3 is CASSLVGVGGYTF. CDR3 sequence (DNA): TGTGCCAGCAGCTTAGTGGGGGTGGGTGGCTACACCTTC. The V gene is TRBV7-2, the J gene TRBJ1-2; D possibly corresponds to TRBD1 (5 bases). The CDR3 runs to 13 residues. With 1 base removed from V and 7 bases from J, the gap between germline ends came to 10 bases. The germline V gene encodes CDR1 SGHTA and CDR2 FQGNSA.

CDR3 in DNA: TGCGCCAGCAGTCAAGTGCTAGTGATCACTCTAGCCGGAAACACCATATATTTT. This translates into CASSQVLVITLAGNTIYF. The J gene is TRBJ1-3, the V gene TRBV23-1, with D uncertain. TRBV23-1 is an ORF, and what it does is uncertain. V dropped 2 bases and J dropped 4 bases, with 21 bases sitting between them. This CDR3 has 18 amino acids.

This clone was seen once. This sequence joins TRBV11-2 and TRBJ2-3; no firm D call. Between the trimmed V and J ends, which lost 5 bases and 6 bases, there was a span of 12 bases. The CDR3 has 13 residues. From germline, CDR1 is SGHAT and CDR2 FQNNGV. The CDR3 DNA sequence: TGTGCCAGCAGCCCGACCGCGACGGATACGCAGTATTTT. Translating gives CASSPTATDTQYF.

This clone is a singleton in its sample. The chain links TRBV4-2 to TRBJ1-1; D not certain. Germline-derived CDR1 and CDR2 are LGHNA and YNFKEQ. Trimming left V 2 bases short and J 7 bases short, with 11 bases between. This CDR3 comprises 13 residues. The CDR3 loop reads CASSQRFGVEAFF. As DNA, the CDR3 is TGTGCCAGCAGCCAAAGGTTCGGAGTTGAAGCTTTCTTT.

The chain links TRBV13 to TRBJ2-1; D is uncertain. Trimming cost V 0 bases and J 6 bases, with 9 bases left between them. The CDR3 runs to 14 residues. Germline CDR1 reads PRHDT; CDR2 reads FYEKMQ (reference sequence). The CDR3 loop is CASSLGRAPNEQFF. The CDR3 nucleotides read TGTGCCAGCAGCTTAGGCCGGGCGCCCAATGAGCAGTTCTTC.

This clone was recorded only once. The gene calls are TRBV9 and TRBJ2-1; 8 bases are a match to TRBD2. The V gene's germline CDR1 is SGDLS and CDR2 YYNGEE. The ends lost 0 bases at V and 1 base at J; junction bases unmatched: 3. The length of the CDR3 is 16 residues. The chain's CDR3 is CASSVVAGRSYNEQFF. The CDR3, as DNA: TGTGCCAGCAGCGTAGTAGCGGGGAGATCCTACAATGAGCAGTTCTTC.

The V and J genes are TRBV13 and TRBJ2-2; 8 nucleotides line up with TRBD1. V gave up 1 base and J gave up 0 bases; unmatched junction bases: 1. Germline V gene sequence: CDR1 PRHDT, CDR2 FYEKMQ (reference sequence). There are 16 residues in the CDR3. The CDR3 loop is CASSLEGQANTGELFF. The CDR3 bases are TGTGCCAGCAGCTTAGAGGGACAGGCGAACACCGGGGAGCTGTTTTTT.

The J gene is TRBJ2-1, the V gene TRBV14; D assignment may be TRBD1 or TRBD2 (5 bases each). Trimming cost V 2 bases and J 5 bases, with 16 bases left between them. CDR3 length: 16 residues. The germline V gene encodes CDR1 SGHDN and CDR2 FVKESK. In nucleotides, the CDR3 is TGTGCCAGCAGCCAACGGGGCCCGGGTCAGAACAATGAGCAGTTCTTC. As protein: CASSQRGPGQNNEQFF.

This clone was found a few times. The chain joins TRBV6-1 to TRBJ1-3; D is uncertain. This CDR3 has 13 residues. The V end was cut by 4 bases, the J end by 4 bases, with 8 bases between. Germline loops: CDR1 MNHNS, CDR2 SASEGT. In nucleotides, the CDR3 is TGTGCCAGCAGTGGTGGTTGGGGAAACACCATATATTTT. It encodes CASSGGWGNTIYF.

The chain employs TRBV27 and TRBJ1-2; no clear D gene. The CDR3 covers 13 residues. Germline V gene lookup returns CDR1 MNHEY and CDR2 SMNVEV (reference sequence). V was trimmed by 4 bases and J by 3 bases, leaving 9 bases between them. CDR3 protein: CASSSGPYYGYTF. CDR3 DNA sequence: TGTGCCAGCAGTTCCGGGCCTTACTATGGCTACACCTTC.

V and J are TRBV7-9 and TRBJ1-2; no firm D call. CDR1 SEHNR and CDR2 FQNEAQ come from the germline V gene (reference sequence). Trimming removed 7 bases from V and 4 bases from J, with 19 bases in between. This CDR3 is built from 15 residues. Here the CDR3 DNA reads TGTGCCAGCACCTTTCCTTCAGGAGCCCGCTATGGCTACACCTTC. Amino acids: CASTFPSGARYGYTF.